This TCR beta chain appears in the sequencing data of a study of cytomegalovirus exposure and HLA in healthy donors. Some clones are missing from TCRdb's copy, which holds only in-frame ones; the method was immunoSEQ multiplex PCR. The sample shows about 180,000 clones, 85% of them seen only once. CDR1 and CDR2 (germline): KGHSH, LQKENI. CDR3 size: 15 residues. V lost 3 bases and J 2 bases, leaving 13 bases between the germline ends. The donors were members of the validation cohort, which comprised 100 to 150 subjects and was separate from the first cohort of fewer than 700 subjects. The V and J genes are TRBV18 and TRBJ2-5; perhaps TRBD2 as D (5 bases). Sequencing was performed on PBMCs. This receptor was identified in a man younger than 35 in good health and CMV-seropositive. CDR3 sequence (DNA): TGTGCCAGCTCACCCGCGGGTTCCGTTCAAGAGACCCAGTACTTC. It codes for CASSPAGSVQETQYF.